This is a list of T cell receptor beta chains from one sample in a study of blood T cells in healthy people across ages. Each CDR3 protein is one row after TCRdb ran MiXCR on the 5' RACE reads. Of 700,000 or so distinct CDR3 sequences in the sample, around 41% were seen once. The sequenced material came from blood. The receptor source for this set is an older man in good health. The CDR3 runs from the conserved cysteine through the conserved F or W. D genes are given only for firm matches. For some rows the clone size is stated as once, few or many, or as a class when expanded; others skip it.

j_call v_call d_call clone_size cdr3_aa cdr3_nt
TRBJ2-7 TRBV20-1 NA NA CSVSGSFGDEQYF TGCAGTGTCTCCGGCAGTTTCGGGGACGAGCAGTACTTC
TRBJ2-1 TRBV30 TRBD2 NA CAWIGHSRAGGSEQFF TGTGCCTGGATAGGCCACTCTCGGGCGGGAGGGTCTGAGCAGTTCTTC
TRBJ2-5 TRBV3-1 NA few CASSPTERETQYF TGTGCCAGCAGCCCAACAGAGCGAGAGACCCAGTACTTC
TRBJ1-5 TRBV6-2/TRBV6-3 NA NA CASSYSGTADQPQHF TGTGCCAGCAGTTACTCGGGGACGGCGGATCAGCCCCAGCATTTT
TRBJ2-1 TRBV5-1 NA NA CASTIADNSYNEQFF TGCGCCAGCACCATAGCGGATAACTCCTACAATGAGCAGTTCTTC
TRBJ2-5 TRBV7-9 NA few CASSITATGTQYF TGTGCCAGCAGCATTACAGCTACGGGGACCCAGTACTTC
TRBJ2-5 TRBV12-3/TRBV12-4 NA few CASSFVVGPQMETQYF TGTGCCAGCAGTTTTGTGGTAGGCCCCCAGATGGAGACCCAGTACTTC
TRBJ2-3 TRBV15 NA once CATSRVRSSTDTQYF TGTGCCACCAGCAGAGTAAGGTCTAGCACAGATACGCAGTATTTT
TRBJ1-1 TRBV3-1 NA NA CASSQSSGRAEAFF TGTGCCAGCAGCCAATCGTCAGGAAGGGCTGAAGCTTTCTTT
TRBJ2-7 TRBV10-1 TRBD1 many CASSESGQGKGEQYF TGCGCCAGCAGTGAGTCTGGACAGGGTAAGGGCGAGCAGTACTTC
TRBJ2-7 TRBV11-1 NA NA CASSPGTRIYEQYF TGTGCCAGCAGCCCGGGGACCCGCATCTACGAGCAGTACTTC
TRBJ1-2 TRBV29-1 TRBD1 many CSAVGTGTAGYTF TGCAGCGCTGTCGGGACAGGGACGGCTGGCTACACCTTC
TRBJ1-2 TRBV5-8 NA NA CASSPWGGNRYTF TGTGCCAGCAGCCCATGGGGGGGCAACAGATACACCTTC
TRBJ1-4 TRBV4-2 NA few CASRGSTNEKLFF TGTGCCAGCCGGGGGTCAACTAATGAAAAACTGTTTTTT
TRBJ2-3 TRBV7-3 TRBD2 NA CASSLTSVVPDTQYF TGTGCCAGCAGCTTGACTAGCGTGGTTCCAGATACGCAGTATTTT
TRBJ2-7 TRBV4-3 TRBD2 few CASSQDGTSGMDEQYF TGCGCCAGCAGCCAAGATGGTACTAGCGGGATGGATGAGCAGTACTTC
TRBJ2-1 TRBV12-3/TRBV12-4 NA NA CASSLEDYRNEQFF TGTGCCAGCAGTTTAGAGGACTACCGCAATGAGCAGTTCTTC
TRBJ1-5 TRBV4-2 NA NA CASSQAPTESNQPQHF TGTGCCAGCAGCCAAGCACCGACGGAAAGCAATCAGCCCCAGCATTTT
TRBJ1-6 TRBV19 NA NA CATSGLDSPLHF TGTGCCACATCGGGGTTGGATTCACCCCTCCACTTT
TRBJ2-5 TRBV11-2 TRBD2 NA CASSFHGTSRNEQYF TGTGCCAGCAGCTTCCACGGGACTAGTCGGAATGAGCAGTACTTC
TRBJ1-5 TRBV6-2/TRBV6-3 NA few CASRTSGGSNQPQHF TGTGCCAGCAGAACCTCGGGGGGAAGCAATCAGCCCCAGCATTTT
TRBJ1-5 TRBV6-2/TRBV6-3 NA NA CASSDDRNQPQHF TGTGCCAGCAGTGACGACCGAAATCAGCCCCAGCATTTT
TRBJ2-7 TRBV20-1 NA NA CSARDRLDYEQYF TGCAGTGCTAGAGATAGACTAGACTACGAGCAGTACTTC
TRBJ1-2 TRBV15 TRBD1 NA CATSRTGQGDYGYTF TGTGCCACCAGCAGAACCGGGCAGGGGGACTATGGCTACACCTTC
TRBJ2-1 TRBV5-1 TRBD2 NA CASSPYGASGRNERFF TGCGCCAGCAGTCCCTATGGGGCTAGCGGGAGAAATGAGCGGTTCTTC
TRBJ2-1 TRBV6-2/TRBV6-3 NA NA CASSQISGEQFF TGTGCCAGCAGCCAAATTAGCGGTGAGCAGTTCTTC
TRBJ1-5 TRBV28 NA NA CASSFVNQPQHF TGTGCCAGCAGTTTTGTAAATCAGCCCCAGCATTTT
TRBJ2-7 TRBV6-2/TRBV6-3 TRBD2 NA CASSPAGLASYEQYF TGTGCCAGCAGCCCGGCGGGACTAGCCTCGTACGAGCAGTACTTC
TRBJ2-2 TRBV19 TRBD1 NA CASRTGVGTGELFF TGTGCCAGTAGGACAGGGGTAGGCACCGGGGAGCTGTTTTTT
TRBJ2-3 TRBV3-1 NA NA CASSQRRGTTDTQYF TGTGCCAGCAGCCAGAGGAGGGGTACCACAGATACGCAGTATTTT
TRBJ2-4 TRBV7-9 NA few CATGDLAKNIQYF TGTGCCACCGGGGACCTGGCCAAAAACATTCAGTACTTC
TRBJ1-2 TRBV20-1 TRBD1 NA CSALKTGVAHGYTF TGCAGTGCCCTCAAAACAGGGGTCGCCCATGGCTACACCTTC
TRBJ2-7 TRBV12-3/TRBV12-4 NA few CASSLNRDEQYF TGTGCCAGCAGTCTCAACAGGGACGAGCAGTACTTC
TRBJ2-1 TRBV7-2 NA few CASSLGTIPRNEQFF TGTGCCAGCAGCTTGGGGACGATTCCGCGGAATGAGCAGTTCTTC
TRBJ2-7 TRBV5-1 NA NA CASSLSGAGYEQYF TGCGCCAGCAGCCTTAGCGGAGCTGGGTACGAGCAGTACTTC
TRBJ2-7 TRBV14 TRBD1 NA CASSQAGTGSAEQYF TGTGCCAGCAGCCAGGCCGGGACAGGGTCTGCCGAGCAGTACTTC
TRBJ2-1 TRBV14 TRBD2 NA CASSQDRLAGRNNEQFF TGTGCCAGCAGCCAAGATCGACTAGCGGGGAGGAACAATGAGCAGTTCTTC
TRBJ2-1 TRBV12-3/TRBV12-4 TRBD2 NA CASSSTSGRNEQFF TGTGCCAGCAGTTCGACTAGCGGGAGGAATGAGCAGTTCTTC
TRBJ2-1 TRBV29-1 TRBD1 few CSVSGTGANEQFF TGCAGCGTATCCGGGACAGGAGCTAATGAGCAGTTCTTC
TRBJ2-7 TRBV2 NA once CASRAAWGNYEQYF TGTGCCAGCAGGGCCGCGTGGGGGAACTACGAGCAGTACTTC
TRBJ2-6 TRBV20-1 NA many CSASHSGANVLTF TGCAGTGCTAGCCACTCTGGGGCCAACGTCCTGACTTTC
TRBJ2-7 TRBV20-1 NA few CSARDKYEQYF TGCAGTGCTAGAGATAAGTACGAGCAGTACTTC
TRBJ2-7 TRBV9 NA NA CASSVGVEGFEQYF TGTGCCAGCAGCGTAGGGGTTGAAGGGTTCGAGCAGTACTTC
TRBJ2-7 TRBV6-1 TRBD2 NA CASRGLAGVPLNNEQYF TGTGCCAGCAGGGGACTAGCGGGGGTTCCGCTAAACAATGAGCAGTACTTC
TRBJ2-5 TRBV14 NA few CASSQALLLETQYF TGTGCCAGCAGCCAAGCTTTACTCTTGGAGACCCAGTACTTC
TRBJ1-4 TRBV12-3/TRBV12-4 NA NA CASSLRGANEKLFF TGTGCCAGCAGTTTAAGGGGCGCTAATGAAAAACTGTTTTTT
TRBJ2-7 TRBV7-2 NA NA CASSLVIAEQYF TGTGCCAGCAGCTTAGTTATCGCCGAGCAGTACTTC
TRBJ2-3 TRBV12-3/TRBV12-4 NA NA CASSLYAGGSTDTQYF TGTGCCAGCAGTTTATACGCCGGAGGGAGCACAGATACGCAGTATTTT
TRBJ2-2 TRBV29-1 NA NA CSVERGGGVDTGELFF TGCAGCGTTGAGAGGGGAGGGGGAGTGGACACCGGGGAGCTGTTTTTT
TRBJ2-2 TRBV6-6 TRBD1 few CASSRRDRMNTGELFF TGTGCCAGCAGCCGACGGGACAGGATGAACACCGGGGAGCTGTTTTTT
TRBJ2-3 TRBV20-1 NA NA CSARGLPEGTTDTQYF TGCAGTGCTAGAGGTTTACCCGAAGGGACCACAGATACGCAGTATTTT
TRBJ2-7 TRBV12-3/TRBV12-4 NA NA CASSLPGGAGEQYF TGTGCCAGCAGTTTACCTGGAGGGGCAGGGGAGCAGTACTTC
TRBJ2-1 TRBV20-1 TRBD2 few CSALAFGLAAQLNYNEQFF TGCAGTGCCCTAGCCTTTGGGCTAGCGGCCCAGCTCAACTACAATGAGCAGTTCTTC
TRBJ2-1 TRBV6-1 TRBD2 NA CASSERGTSVYNEQFF TGTGCCAGCAGTGAAAGGGGGACTAGCGTCTACAATGAGCAGTTCTTC
TRBJ1-5 TRBV13 TRBD1 NA CASSSATGKDNQPQHF TGTGCCAGCAGCTCAGCGACAGGGAAAGACAATCAGCCCCAGCATTTT
TRBJ2-7 TRBV7-6 TRBD1 NA CASSRTRQGYEQYF TGTGCCAGCAGCAGAACGCGACAGGGATACGAGCAGTACTTC
TRBJ1-1 TRBV6-6 TRBD1 few CASTDAGQGYTEAFF TGTGCCAGCACCGACGCGGGACAGGGTTACACTGAAGCTTTCTTT
TRBJ1-1 TRBV6-6 NA NA CASSYSRRGNTEAFF TGTGCCAGCAGTTACTCCAGGAGAGGGAACACTGAAGCTTTCTTT